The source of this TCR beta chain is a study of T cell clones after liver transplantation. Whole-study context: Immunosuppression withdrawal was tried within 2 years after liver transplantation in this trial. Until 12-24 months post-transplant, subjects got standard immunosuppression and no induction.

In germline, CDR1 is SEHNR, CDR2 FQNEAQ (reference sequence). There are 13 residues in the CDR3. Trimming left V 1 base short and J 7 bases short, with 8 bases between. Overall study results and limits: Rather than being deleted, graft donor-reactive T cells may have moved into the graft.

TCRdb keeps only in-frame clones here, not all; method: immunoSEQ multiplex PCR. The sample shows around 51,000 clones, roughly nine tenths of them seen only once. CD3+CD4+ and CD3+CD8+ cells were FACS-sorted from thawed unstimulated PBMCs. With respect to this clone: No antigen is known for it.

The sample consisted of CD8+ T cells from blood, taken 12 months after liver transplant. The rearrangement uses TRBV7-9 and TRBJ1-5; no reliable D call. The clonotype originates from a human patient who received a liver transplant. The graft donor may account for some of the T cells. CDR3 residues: CASSLGIGQPQHF. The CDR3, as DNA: TGTGCCAGCAGCTTAGGAATAGGACAGCCCCAGCATTTT.